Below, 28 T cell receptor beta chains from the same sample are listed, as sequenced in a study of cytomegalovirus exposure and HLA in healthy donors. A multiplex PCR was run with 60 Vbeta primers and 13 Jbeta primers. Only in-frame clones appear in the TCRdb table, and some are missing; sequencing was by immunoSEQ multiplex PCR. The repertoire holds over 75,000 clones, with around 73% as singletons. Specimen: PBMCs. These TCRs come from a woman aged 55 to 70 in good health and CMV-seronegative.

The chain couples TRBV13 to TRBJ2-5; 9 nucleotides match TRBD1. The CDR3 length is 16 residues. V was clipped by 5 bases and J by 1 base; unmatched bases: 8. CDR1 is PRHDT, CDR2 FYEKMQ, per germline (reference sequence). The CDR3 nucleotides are TGTGCCAGCAGCGCACGGGACAGGGCAACCCAAGAGACCCAGTACTTC. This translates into CASSARDRATQETQYF.

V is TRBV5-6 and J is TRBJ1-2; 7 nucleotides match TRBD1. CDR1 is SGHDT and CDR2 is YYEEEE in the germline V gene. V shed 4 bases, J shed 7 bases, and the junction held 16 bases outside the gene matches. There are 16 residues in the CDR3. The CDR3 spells CASSASLDRWGSGYTF. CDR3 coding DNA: TGTGCCAGCAGCGCGAGCCTGGACAGGTGGGGCTCTGGCTACACCTTC.

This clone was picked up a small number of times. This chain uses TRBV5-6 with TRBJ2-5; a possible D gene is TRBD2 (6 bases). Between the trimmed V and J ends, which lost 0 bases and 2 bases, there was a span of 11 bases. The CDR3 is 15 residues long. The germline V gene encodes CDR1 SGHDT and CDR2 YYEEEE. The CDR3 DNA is TGTGCCAGCAGCTTGGTGGTGGGAGGACAAGAGACCCAGTACTTC. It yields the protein CASSLVVGGQETQYF.

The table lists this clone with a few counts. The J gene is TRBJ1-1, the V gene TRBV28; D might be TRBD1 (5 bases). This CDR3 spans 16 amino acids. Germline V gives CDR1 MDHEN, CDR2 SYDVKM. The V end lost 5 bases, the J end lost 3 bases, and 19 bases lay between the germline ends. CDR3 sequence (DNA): TGTGCCAGCAGTCCACTGGGAGGGAGGGGAGACACTGAAGCTTTCTTT. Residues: CASSPLGGRGDTEAFF.

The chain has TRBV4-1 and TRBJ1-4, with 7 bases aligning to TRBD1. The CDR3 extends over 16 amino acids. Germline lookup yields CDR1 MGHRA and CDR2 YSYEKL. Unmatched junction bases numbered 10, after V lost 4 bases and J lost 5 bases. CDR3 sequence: CASSPGRGQRNEKLFF. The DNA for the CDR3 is TGCGCCAGCAGCCCCGGGAGGGGACAGAGAAATGAAAAACTGTTTTTT.

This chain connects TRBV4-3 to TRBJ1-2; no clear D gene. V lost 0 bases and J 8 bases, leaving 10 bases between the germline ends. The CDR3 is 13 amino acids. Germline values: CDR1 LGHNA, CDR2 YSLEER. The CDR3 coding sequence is TGCGCCAGCAGCCAAGAATCGGGTTGGGGCTACACCTTC. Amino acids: CASSQESGWGYTF.

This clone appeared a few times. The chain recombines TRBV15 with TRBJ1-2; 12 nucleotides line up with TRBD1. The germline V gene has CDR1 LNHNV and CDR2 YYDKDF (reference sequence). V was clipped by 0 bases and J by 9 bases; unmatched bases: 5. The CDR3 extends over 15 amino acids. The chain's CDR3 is CATSRDGGTGGSYTF. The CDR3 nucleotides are TGTGCCACCAGCAGAGATGGCGGGACAGGGGGCAGCTACACCTTC.

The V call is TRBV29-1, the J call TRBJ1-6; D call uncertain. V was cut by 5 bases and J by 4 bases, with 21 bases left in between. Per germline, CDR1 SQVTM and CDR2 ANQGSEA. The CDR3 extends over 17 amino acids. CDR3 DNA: TGCAGCGTTCCTAAACCCAAATTCCTGAGGTATAATTCACCCCTCCACTTT. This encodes CSVPKPKFLRYNSPLHF.

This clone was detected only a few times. CDR3 protein: CASSVTKYEQYF. The CDR3 DNA reads TGTGCCAGCAGTGTGACAAAGTACGAGCAGTACTTC. The J gene is TRBJ2-7, the V gene TRBV6-1; no reliable D call. The CDR3 length is 12 residues. In germline, CDR1 is MNHNS, CDR2 SASEGT. V was pared by 4 bases and J by 4 bases, with 8 bases between.

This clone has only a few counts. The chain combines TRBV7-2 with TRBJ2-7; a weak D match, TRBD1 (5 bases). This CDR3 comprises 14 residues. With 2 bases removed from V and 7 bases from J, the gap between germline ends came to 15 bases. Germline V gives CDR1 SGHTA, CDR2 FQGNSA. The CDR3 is CASSLLGVYREQYF. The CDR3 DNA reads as TGTGCCAGCAGCTTACTAGGGGTTTATAGAGAGCAGTACTTC.

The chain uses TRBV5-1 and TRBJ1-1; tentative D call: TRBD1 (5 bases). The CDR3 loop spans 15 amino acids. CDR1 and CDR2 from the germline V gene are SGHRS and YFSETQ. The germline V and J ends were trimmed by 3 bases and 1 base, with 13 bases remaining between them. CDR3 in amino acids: CASSWVGRTNTEAFF. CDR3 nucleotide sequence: TGCGCCAGCAGCTGGGTGGGGCGGACGAACACTGAAGCTTTCTTT.

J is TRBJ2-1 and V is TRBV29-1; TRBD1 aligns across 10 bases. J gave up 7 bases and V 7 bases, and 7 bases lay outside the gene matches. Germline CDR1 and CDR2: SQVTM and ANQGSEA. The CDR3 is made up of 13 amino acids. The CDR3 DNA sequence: TGCAGCGACCGGGACAGGGGCCTTAATGAGCAGTTCTTC. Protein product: CSDRDRGLNEQFF.

The DNA of the CDR3 is TGCGCCAGCAGTGAGCCGCGAGCCGGGGGAGAGGCTGGCTACACCTTC. Translation: CASSEPRAGGEAGYTF. The rearrangement joins TRBV10-2 to TRBJ1-2; possible D gene TRBD1, 5 bases. Trimming cost V 2 bases and J 7 bases, with 20 bases left between them. Germline loops: CDR1 WSHSY, CDR2 SAAADI. The CDR3 length is 16 residues.

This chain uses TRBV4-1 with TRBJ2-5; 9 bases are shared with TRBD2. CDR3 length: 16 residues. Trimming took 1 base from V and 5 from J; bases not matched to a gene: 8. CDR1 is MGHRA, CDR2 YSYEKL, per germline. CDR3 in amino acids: CASSQAEAGGKETQYF. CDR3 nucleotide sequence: TGCGCCAGCAGCCAAGCAGAAGCGGGGGGAAAGGAGACCCAGTACTTC.

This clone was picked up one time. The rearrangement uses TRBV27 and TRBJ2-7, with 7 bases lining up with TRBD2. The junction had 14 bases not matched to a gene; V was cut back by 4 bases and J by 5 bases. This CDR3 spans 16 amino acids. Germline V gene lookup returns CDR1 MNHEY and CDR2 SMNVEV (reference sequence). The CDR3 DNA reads TGTGCCAGCAGTTCCTACTTAGGGGAAGCGGGGCACGAGCAGTACTTC. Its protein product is CASSSYLGEAGHEQYF.

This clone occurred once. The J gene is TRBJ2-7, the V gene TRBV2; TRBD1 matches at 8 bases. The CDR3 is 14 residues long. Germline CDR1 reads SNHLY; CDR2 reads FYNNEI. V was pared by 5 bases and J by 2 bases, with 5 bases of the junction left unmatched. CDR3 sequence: CASSRGQGAYEQYF. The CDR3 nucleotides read TGTGCCAGCAGTAGAGGACAGGGTGCCTACGAGCAGTACTTC.

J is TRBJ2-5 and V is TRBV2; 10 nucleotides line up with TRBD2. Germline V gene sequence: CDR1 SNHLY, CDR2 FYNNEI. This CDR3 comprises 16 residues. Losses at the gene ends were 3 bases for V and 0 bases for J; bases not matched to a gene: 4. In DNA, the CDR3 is TGTGCCAGCAGTGAGTGGCTAGCGGGGGACCAAGAGACCCAGTACTTC. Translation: CASSEWLAGDQETQYF.

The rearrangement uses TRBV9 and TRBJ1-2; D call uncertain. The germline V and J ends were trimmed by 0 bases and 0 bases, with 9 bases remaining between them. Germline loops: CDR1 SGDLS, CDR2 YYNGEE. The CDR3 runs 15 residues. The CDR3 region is CASSVEAAANYGYTF. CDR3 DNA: TGTGCCAGCAGCGTAGAGGCTGCGGCTAACTATGGCTACACCTTC. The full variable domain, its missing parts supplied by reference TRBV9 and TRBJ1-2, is DSGVTQTPKHLITATGQRVTLRCSPRSGDLSVYWYQQSLDQGLQFLIQYYNGEERAKGNILERFSAQQFPDLHSELNLSSLELGDSALYFCASSVEAAANYGYTFGSGTRLTVV.

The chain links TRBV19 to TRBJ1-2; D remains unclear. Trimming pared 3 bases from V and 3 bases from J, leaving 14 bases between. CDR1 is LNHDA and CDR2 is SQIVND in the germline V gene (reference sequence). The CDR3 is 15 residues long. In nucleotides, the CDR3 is TGTGCCAGTAGTATTGGAGGGATGGACGACTATGGCTACACCTTC. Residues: CASSIGGMDDYGYTF.

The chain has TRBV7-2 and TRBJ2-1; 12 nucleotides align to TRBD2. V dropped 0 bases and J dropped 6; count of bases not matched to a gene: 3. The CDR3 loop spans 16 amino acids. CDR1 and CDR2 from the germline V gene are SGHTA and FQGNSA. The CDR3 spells CASSLARTSGANEQFF. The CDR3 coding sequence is TGTGCCAGCAGCTTAGCGCGGACTAGCGGGGCCAATGAGCAGTTCTTC.

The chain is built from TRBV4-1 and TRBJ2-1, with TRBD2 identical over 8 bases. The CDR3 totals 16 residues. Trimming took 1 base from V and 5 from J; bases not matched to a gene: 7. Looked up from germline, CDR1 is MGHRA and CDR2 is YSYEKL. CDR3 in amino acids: CASSQVFGREHNEQFF. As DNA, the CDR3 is TGCGCCAGCAGCCAAGTTTTCGGGAGGGAGCACAATGAGCAGTTCTTC.

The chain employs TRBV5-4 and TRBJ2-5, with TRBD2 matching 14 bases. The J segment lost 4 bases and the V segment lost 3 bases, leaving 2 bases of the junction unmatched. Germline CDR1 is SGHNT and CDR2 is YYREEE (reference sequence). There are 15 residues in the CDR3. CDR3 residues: CASSSGLAGVETQYF. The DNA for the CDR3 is TGTGCCAGCAGCTCGGGACTAGCGGGAGTAGAGACCCAGTACTTC.

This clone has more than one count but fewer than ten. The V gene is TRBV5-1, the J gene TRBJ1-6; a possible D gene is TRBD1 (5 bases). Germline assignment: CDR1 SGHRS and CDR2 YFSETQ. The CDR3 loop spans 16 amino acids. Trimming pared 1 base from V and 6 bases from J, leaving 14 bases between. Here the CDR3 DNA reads TGCGCCAGCAGCTTGATGCGACAGTCGCTTAATTCACCCCTCCACTTT. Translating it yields CASSLMRQSLNSPLHF. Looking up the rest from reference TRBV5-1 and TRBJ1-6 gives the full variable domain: KAGVTQTPRYLIKTRGQQVTLSCSPISGHRSVSWYQQTPGQGLQFLFEYFSETQRNKGNFPGRFSGRQFSNSRSEMNVSTLELGDSALYLCASSLMRQSLNSPLHFGNGTRLTVT.

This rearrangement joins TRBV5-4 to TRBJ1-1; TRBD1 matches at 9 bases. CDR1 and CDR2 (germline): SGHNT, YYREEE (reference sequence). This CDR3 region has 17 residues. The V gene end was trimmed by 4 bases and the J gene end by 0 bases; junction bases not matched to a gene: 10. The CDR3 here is CASSLPGQGFMNTEAFF. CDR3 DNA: TGTGCCAGCAGCCTACCGGGACAGGGTTTTATGAACACTGAAGCTTTCTTT.

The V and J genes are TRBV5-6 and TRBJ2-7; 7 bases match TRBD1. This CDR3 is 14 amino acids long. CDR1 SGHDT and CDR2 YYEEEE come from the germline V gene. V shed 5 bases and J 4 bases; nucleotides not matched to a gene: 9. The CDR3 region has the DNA TGTGCCAGCAGGCTTCTAGGGGGCCGGTACGAGCAGTACTTC. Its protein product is CASRLLGGRYEQYF.

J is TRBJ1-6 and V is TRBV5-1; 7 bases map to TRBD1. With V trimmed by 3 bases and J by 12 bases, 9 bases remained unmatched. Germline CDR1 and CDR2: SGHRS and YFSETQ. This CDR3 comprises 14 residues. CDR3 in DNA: TGCGCCAGCAGCTCCGGGACAGACTCGGGACCCCTCCACTTT. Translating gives CASSSGTDSGPLHF.

The CDR3 sequence is CASSPGQGVSEAFF. The CDR3 region has the DNA TGTGCCAGCTCACCTGGACAGGGGGTTTCTGAAGCTTTCTTT. The chain recombines TRBV18 with TRBJ1-1, with 10 bases that match TRBD1. V gave up 3 bases and J gave up 6 bases; unmatched junction bases: 4. The CDR3 contains 14 residues. The germline V gene encodes CDR1 KGHSH and CDR2 LQKENI.

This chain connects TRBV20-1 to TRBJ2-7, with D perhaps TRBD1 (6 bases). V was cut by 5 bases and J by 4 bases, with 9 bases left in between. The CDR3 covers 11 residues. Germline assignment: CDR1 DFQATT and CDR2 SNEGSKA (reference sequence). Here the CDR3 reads CSASDRYEQYF. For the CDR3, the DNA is TGCAGTGCTTCGGACAGATACGAGCAGTACTTC.